The following is a T cell receptor beta chain sequence with its context. In germline, CDR1 is SGHTA, CDR2 FQGNSA. V shed 3 bases and J 7 bases; nucleotides not matched to a gene: 4. This CDR3 has 14 residues. This entry comes from a study of shared clonotypes between healthy human individuals. Across the study: There were three CD4 naive, three CD4 memory, two CD8 naive and one CD8 memory plates per donor.

Deep-level assay runs were performed. Replicate PCRs run on sorted subsets employed 200 ng DNA, 30,000 to 35,000 T cell genomes. Clones were sequenced by immunoSEQ multiplex PCR, and TCRdb holds only the in-frame ones, with some missing. The repertoire includes about 1.1 million clones, roughly 80% of them detected once, and roughly 0.82% sits in the top ten. J is TRBJ2-7 and V is TRBV7-2, with 12 bases matching TRBD2. Sequenced material: memory CD4+ T cells from PBMCs. The subset denotes: CD45RA-negative fraction. This TCR was sampled from a man aged 18 to 30 in good health. Some clones in this sample may be carry-over from other donors' samples. CDR3 in amino acids: CASSFSGLAGEQYF. Written as DNA, the CDR3 is TGTGCCAGCAGCTTTTCCGGACTAGCGGGAGAGCAGTACTTC.